The clone carrying this T cell receptor beta chain came up a few times. A read error may account for a junction end that differs from germline. The sample originates from a study of cytomegalovirus exposure and HLA in healthy donors. Both 60 Vbeta primers and 13 Jbeta primers went into the PCR. Profiling relied on immunoSEQ multiplex PCR, and the TCRdb table lists in-frame clones only, not all of them. The data contain some 120,000 clones, 78% of them singletons. The CDR3 covers 13 residues. Per the germline V gene, CDR1 is MNHEY and CDR2 is SMNVEV (reference sequence). The TCR was taken from a man younger than 40 in good health and CMV-seropositive. The sample taken for sequencing was PBMCs. This chain joins TRBV27 and TRBJ2-3; 7 positions match TRBD2. The chain's CDR3 is CASTGGSTNTQYF. Written as DNA, the CDR3 is TGTGCCAGCACTGGCGGGAGCACAAATACGCAGTATTTT.